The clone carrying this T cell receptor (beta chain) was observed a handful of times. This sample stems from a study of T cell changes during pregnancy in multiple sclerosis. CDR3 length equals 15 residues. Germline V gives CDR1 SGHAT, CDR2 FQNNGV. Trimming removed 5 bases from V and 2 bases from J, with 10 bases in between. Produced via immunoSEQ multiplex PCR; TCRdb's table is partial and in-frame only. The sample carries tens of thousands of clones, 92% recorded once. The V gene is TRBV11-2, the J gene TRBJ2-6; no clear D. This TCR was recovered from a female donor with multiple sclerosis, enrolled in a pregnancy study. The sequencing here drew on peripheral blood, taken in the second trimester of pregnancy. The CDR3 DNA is TGTGCCAGCAGCAACGACATAGCTGGGGCCAACGTCCTGACTTTC. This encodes CASSNDIAGANVLTF. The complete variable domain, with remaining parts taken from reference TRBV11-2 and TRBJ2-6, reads EAGVAQSPRYKIIEKRQSVAFWCNPISGHATLYWYQQILGQGPKLLIQFQNNGVVDDSQLPKDRFSAERLKGVDSTLKIQPAKLEDSAVYLCASSNDIAGANVLTFGAGSRLTVL.